The sequence of this T cell receptor beta chain was determined in a study of control samples from healthy donors and cancer patients. This clone appeared a single time. Some clones are missing from TCRdb's copy, which holds only in-frame ones; the method was immunoSEQ multiplex PCR. Seen here are some 77,000 clones, approximately 91% observed once, and the top ten hold 7.5% to 9%. This CDR3 has 14 amino acids. Germline V CDR1 and CDR2: PRHDT, FYEKMQ (reference sequence). The V gene end was trimmed by 4 bases and the J gene end by 5 bases; junction bases not matched to a gene: 5. The V and J genes are TRBV13 and TRBJ2-3; 8 nucleotides line up with TRBD2. The sequence derives from a woman aged 55-75 years in good health. Sample: blood. The CDR3 loop is CASSSTSGGDTQYF. For the CDR3, the DNA is TGTGCCAGCAGCTCCACTAGCGGAGGAGATACGCAGTATTTT.